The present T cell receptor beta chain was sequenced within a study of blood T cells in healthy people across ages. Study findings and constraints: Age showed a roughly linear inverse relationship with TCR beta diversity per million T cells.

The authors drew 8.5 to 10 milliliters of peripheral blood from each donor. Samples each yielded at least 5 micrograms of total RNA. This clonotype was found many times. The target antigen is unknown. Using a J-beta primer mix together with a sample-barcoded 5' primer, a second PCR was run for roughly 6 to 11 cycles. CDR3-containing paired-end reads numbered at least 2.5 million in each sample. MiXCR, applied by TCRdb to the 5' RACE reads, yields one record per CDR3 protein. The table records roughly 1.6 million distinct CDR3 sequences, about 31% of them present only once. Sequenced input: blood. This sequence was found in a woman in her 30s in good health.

In DNA, the CDR3 is TGCGCCAGCAGCTCGGAACTAGCGGGGGACAATGAGCAGTTCTTC. Its translation is CASSSELAGDNEQFF. This chain joins TRBV5-1 and TRBJ2-1; TRBD2 agrees at 11 bases. The ends lost 3 bases at V and 5 bases at J; junction bases unmatched: 4. CDR1 SGHRS and CDR2 YFSETQ come from the germline V gene. This CDR3 spans 15 amino acids.